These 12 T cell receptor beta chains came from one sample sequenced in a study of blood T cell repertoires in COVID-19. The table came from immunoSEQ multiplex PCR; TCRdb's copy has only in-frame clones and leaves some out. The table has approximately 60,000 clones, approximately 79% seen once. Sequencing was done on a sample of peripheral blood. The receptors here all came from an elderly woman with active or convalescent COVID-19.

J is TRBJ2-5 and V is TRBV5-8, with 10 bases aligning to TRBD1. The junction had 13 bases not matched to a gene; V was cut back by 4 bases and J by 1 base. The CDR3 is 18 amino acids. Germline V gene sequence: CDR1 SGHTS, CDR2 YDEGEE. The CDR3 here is CASSVIPGQGRGQETQYF. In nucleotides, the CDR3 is TGTGCCAGCAGCGTAATCCCGGGACAGGGGAGAGGCCAAGAGACCCAGTACTTC.

Here the CDR3 DNA reads TGCGCCAGCAGCTCAGGACAGGGGGTTTCTTCGGGCGCTTTCTTT. Protein sequence: CASSSGQGVSSGAFF. J is TRBJ1-1 and V is TRBV5-1, with 10 bases fitting TRBD1. The CDR3 covers 15 residues. Germline V gene lookup returns CDR1 SGHRS and CDR2 YFSETQ. Unmatched junction bases numbered 13, after V lost 3 bases and J lost 11 bases.

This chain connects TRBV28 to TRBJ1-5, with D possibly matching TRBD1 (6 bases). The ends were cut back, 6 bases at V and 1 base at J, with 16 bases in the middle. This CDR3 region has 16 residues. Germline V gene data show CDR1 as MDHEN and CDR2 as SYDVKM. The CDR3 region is CASSPRQRGSNQPQHF. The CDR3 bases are TGTGCCAGCAGCCCGAGACAGAGGGGGAGCAATCAGCCCCAGCATTTT.

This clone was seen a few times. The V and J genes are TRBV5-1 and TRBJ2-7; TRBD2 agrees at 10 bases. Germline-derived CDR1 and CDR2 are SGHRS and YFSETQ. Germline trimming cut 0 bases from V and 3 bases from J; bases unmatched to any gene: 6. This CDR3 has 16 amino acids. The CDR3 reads CASSLVLAGGFYEQYF. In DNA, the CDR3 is TGCGCCAGCAGCTTGGTATTAGCGGGGGGCTTCTACGAGCAGTACTTC.

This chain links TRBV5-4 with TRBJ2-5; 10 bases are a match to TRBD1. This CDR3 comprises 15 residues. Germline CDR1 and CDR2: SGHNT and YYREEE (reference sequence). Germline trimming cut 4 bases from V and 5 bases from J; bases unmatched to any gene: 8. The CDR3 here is CASSGWTGGDETQYF. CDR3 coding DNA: TGTGCCAGCAGCGGGTGGACAGGGGGTGATGAGACCCAGTACTTC.

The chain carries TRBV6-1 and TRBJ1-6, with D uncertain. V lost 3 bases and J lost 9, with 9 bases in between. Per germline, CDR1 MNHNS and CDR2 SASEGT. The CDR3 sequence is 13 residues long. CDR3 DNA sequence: TGTGCCAGCAGTGATGACACCATTTCACCCCTCCACTTT. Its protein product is CASSDDTISPLHF.

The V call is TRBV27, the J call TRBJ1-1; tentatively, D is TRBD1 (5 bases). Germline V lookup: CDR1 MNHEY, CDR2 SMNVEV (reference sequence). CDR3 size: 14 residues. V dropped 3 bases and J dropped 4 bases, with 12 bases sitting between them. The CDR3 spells CASSFAGGITEAFF. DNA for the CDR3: TGTGCCAGCAGTTTCGCGGGGGGAATCACTGAAGCTTTCTTT.

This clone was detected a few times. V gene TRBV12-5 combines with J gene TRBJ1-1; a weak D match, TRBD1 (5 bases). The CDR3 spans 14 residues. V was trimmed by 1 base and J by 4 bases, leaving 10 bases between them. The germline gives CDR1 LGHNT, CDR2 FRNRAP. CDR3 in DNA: TGTGCTAGTGGTTTGGGGGGCCGAGGCACTGAAGCTTTCTTT. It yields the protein CASGLGGRGTEAFF.

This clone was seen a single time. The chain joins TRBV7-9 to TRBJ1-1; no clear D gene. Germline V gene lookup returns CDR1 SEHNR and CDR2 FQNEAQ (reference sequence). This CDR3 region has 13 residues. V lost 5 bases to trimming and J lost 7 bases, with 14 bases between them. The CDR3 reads CASSPWERGEAFF. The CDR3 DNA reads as TGTGCCAGCAGCCCCTGGGAGAGAGGTGAAGCTTTCTTT.

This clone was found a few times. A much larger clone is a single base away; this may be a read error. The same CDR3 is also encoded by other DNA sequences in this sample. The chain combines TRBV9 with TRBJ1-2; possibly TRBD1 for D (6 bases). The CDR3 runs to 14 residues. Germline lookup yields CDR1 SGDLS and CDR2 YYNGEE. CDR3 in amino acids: CASSMGGPGYGYTF. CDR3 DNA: TGCGCCAGCAGCATGGGGGGGCCGGGCTATGGCTACACCTTC.

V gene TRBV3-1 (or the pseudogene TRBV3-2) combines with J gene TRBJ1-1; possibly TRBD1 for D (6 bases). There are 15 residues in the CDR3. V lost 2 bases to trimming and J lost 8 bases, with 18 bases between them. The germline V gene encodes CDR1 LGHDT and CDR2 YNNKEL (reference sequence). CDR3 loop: CASSQPSNGQTEAFF. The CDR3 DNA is TGTGCCAGCAGCCAACCCTCAAACGGACAGACGGAAGCTTTCTTT.

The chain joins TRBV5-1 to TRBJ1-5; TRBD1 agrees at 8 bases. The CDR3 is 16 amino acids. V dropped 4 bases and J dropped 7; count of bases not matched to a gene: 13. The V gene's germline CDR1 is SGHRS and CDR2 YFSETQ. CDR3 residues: CASSPMDRERWQPQHF. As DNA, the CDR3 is TGCGCCAGCAGCCCTATGGACAGGGAGAGGTGGCAGCCCCAGCATTTT.